The rows below give T cell receptor beta chains drawn from one sample of a study of a mutant IDH1 vaccine in newly diagnosed glioma. Which antigens these TCRs recognize remains unknown. Some clones are missing from TCRdb's copy, which holds only in-frame ones; the method was immunoSEQ multiplex PCR. This sample has 50,000 or so clones, with around 78% found just once. The sample here was PBMCs, taken from a glioma patient whose treatment included an IDH1 peptide vaccine. These receptors came from a woman aged 40 to 50 with glioma. Each CDR3 is given without its conserved first and last residue.

V: TRBV21-1; J: TRBJ2-2; CDR3: ASSMNLGPRKVNTGELF
V: TRBV9; J: TRBJ1-5; CDR3: ASYRGGDQPQH
V: TRBV6-6; J: TRBJ2-7; CDR3: ASSYKGDEQY
V: TRBV6-1; J: TRBJ2-2; CDR3: ASSEWGRALDTGELF
V: TRBV2; J: TRBJ1-5; CDR3: ASRAAGTADSNQPQH
V: TRBV19; J: TRBJ2-1; CDR3: ASSIGQGFDEQF
V: TRBV7-9; J: TRBJ2-3; CDR3: ASSQRGTGLPTDTQY
V: TRBV5-1; J: TRBJ1-1; CDR3: ASKERWVDTEAF
V: TRBV30; J: TRBJ1-5; CDR3: AWSVLRGGNQPQH
V: TRBV7-9; J: TRBJ1-3; CDR3: ASSFLVEGAGTIY
V: TRBV14; J: TRBJ1-6; CDR3: ASSQARTPYSPLH
V: TRBV7-2; J: TRBJ2-7; CDR3: ASSLLGQGPYEQY
V: TRBV27; J: TRBJ2-3; CDR3: ASFSGTDTQY
V: TRBV7-2; J: TRBJ2-7; CDR3: ASSDRYEQY
V: TRBV7-2; J: TRBJ1-2; CDR3: ASSLAPGGIHGYT
V: TRBV5-4; J: TRBJ2-7; CDR3: ASSPEAGLYEQY
V: TRBV30; J: TRBJ1-2; CDR3: AWSSGTANYGYT
V: TRBV10-3; J: TRBJ2-5; CDR3: AISAKETQY
V: TRBV19; J: TRBJ1-1; CDR3: ASSIQGANTEAF
V: TRBV7-9; J: TRBJ2-1; CDR3: ASSLPPRIAGGRQKQF
V: TRBV27; J: TRBJ1-1; CDR3: ASSRREEAEAF
V: TRBV4-1; J: TRBJ1-5; CDR3: ASSQDGVLQH
V: TRBV7-2; J: TRBJ1-2; CDR3: ASSGQNPRDGYT
V: TRBV6-6; J: TRBJ1-1; CDR3: ASRPPGQGGTEAF
V: TRBV29-1; J: TRBJ2-7; CDR3: SALDTVQY
V: TRBV6-5; J: TRBJ2-1; CDR3: ASSYGPRGYNEQF
V: TRBV19; J: TRBJ2-3; CDR3: ASSSLFSTDTQY
V: TRBV30; J: TRBJ2-3; CDR3: AWSRDTSTDTQY
V: TRBV28; J: TRBJ1-5; CDR3: ASSLSRWGRGNQPQH
V: TRBV7-6; J: TRBJ1-6; CDR3: ASSLGGGSPLH
V: TRBV14; J: TRBJ2-7; CDR3: ASSQVWQAYEQY
V: TRBV18; J: TRBJ1-6; CDR3: ASSPRQTLNSPLH
V: TRBV25-1; J: TRBJ1-4; CDR3: ASNSGQPEKLF
V: TRBV9; J: TRBJ1-4; CDR3: ASSVVAGLNEKLF
V: TRBV19; J: TRBJ1-2; CDR3: ASTTSPRVNYGYT
V: TRBV19; J: TRBJ2-7; CDR3: ASSTMGSREQY
V: TRBV5-4; J: TRBJ2-7; CDR3: ASSIDRFPSYEQY
V: TRBV6-4; J: TRBJ1-2; CDR3: ASSDSVGTGGDYGYT
V: TRBV4-1; J: TRBJ2-7; CDR3: ASSQDPPYEQY
V: TRBV5-1; J: TRBJ2-2; CDR3: ASSLGGADTGELF
V: TRBV30; J: TRBJ1-1; CDR3: AWSSFGGDEAF
V: TRBV18; J: TRBJ2-1; CDR3: ASSPPGALYNEQF
V: TRBV6-1; J: TRBJ1-1; CDR3: ATGRMNTEAF
V: TRBV27; J: TRBJ2-7; CDR3: ASSATWDSSYEQY
V: TRBV4-3; J: TRBJ1-2; CDR3: ASSRRGGYT